These 17 T cell receptor beta chains originate from one sample sequenced in a study of T-cell memory formation after mild COVID-19. From the 5' RACE reads, TCRdb called clonotypes with MiXCR, one entry per CDR3 protein. The sample contains 470,000 or so distinct CDR3 sequences, 15% to 20% of which appear only once. The sample was PBMCs or a T cell subset sorted from them (not recorded which). The receptors come from an adult woman who had mild COVID-19 (a few samples of this study predate the infection). Cell type and time point are not known.

V is TRBV18 and J is TRBJ2-7; 9 nucleotides match TRBD2. This CDR3 region has 16 residues. Germline values: CDR1 KGHSH, CDR2 LQKENI. With 1 base clipped from V and 0 bases from J, the junction kept 4 bases outside the gene matches. The CDR3 is CASSPLASGISYEQYF. CDR3 nucleotides: TGTGCCAGCTCACCACTGGCTAGCGGGATCTCCTACGAGCAGTACTTC.

This clonotype was picked up a small number of times. The chain employs TRBV19 and TRBJ2-1; D unresolved. Germline V gene data show CDR1 as LNHDA and CDR2 as SQIVND (reference sequence). The ends were cut back, 4 bases at V and 7 bases at J, with 26 bases in the middle. This CDR3 is 18 amino acids long. CDR3 amino acids: CASSTIPPARAKENEQFF. CDR3 DNA: TGTGCCAGTAGTACCATCCCCCCCGCTCGGGCTAAAGAGAATGAGCAGTTCTTC.

The chain has TRBV18 and TRBJ1-1; D perhaps matches TRBD1 (6 bases). Per the germline V gene, CDR1 is KGHSH and CDR2 is LQKENI. V lost 3 bases, J lost 4 bases, and 15 bases lay in between. CDR3 size: 15 residues. The CDR3 DNA reads as TGTGCCAGCTCACCGAGGGACCCGGGGGCCACTGAAGCTTTCTTT. Translated: CASSPRDPGATEAFF.

The chain uses TRBV5-1 and TRBJ2-7; 7 nucleotides align to TRBD1. Unmatched junction bases numbered 8, after V lost 4 bases and J lost 10 bases. This CDR3 contains 12 residues. Germline values: CDR1 SGHRS, CDR2 YFSETQ. The CDR3 reads CASSNPGTEQYF. CDR3 DNA sequence: TGCGCCAGCAGCAACCCCGGGACAGAACAGTACTTC. Supplemented by reference TRBV5-1 and TRBJ2-7, the full variable domain reads KAGVTQTPRYLIKTRGQQVTLSCSPISGHRSVSWYQQTPGQGLQFLFEYFSETQRNKGNFPGRFSGRQFSNSRSEMNVSTLELGDSALYLCASSNPGTEQYFGPGTRLTVT.

This clonotype has more than one count but fewer than ten. The rearrangement links TRBV5-1 to TRBJ1-2; TRBD1 aligns across 9 bases. V lost 5 bases and J lost 2; bases outside the gene matches: 4. CDR1 SGHRS and CDR2 YFSETQ come from the germline V gene. The CDR3 is made up of 14 amino acids. This CDR3 reads CASRPGTGNYGYTF. CDR3 nucleotides: TGCGCCAGCAGACCCGGGACAGGGAACTATGGCTACACCTTC.

This clonotype was picked up a small number of times. The chain's CDR3 is CASSFSRAAYYGYTF. The CDR3 bases are TGTGCCAGCAGTTTTAGTAGGGCTGCTTACTATGGCTACACCTTC. This sequence joins TRBV27 and TRBJ1-2; D is unresolved. CDR1 MNHEY and CDR2 SMNVEV come from the germline V gene (reference sequence). V gave up 3 bases and J gave up 3 bases, with 14 bases separating them. The CDR3 consists of 15 residues.

This clonotype occurred a few times. The chain joins TRBV7-9 to TRBJ2-6; TRBD1 or TRBD2 may be the D gene (5 bases each). The ends were cut back, 4 bases at V and 1 base at J, with 5 bases in the middle. Germline V gene sequence: CDR1 SEHNR, CDR2 FQNEAQ (reference sequence). This CDR3 region has 14 residues. CDR3 region: CASSWGSGANVLTF. The CDR3 DNA sequence: TGTGCCAGCAGCTGGGGGTCTGGGGCCAACGTCCTGACTTTC.

The chain employs TRBV7-9 and TRBJ2-7; maybe TRBD2 (7 bases). CDR1 is SEHNR, CDR2 FQNEAQ, per germline (reference sequence). V lost 1 base and J 3 bases, leaving 19 bases between the germline ends. The CDR3 covers 17 residues. CDR3 protein: CASSLGGGQGNVYEQYF. CDR3 nucleotides: TGTGCCAGCAGCTTAGGGGGAGGGCAGGGGAACGTCTACGAGCAGTACTTC. Full variable domain (missing parts from reference TRBV7-9 and TRBJ2-7): DTGVSQNPRHKITKRGQNVTFRCDPISEHNRLYWYRQTLGQGPEFLTYFQNEAQLEKSRLLSDRFSAERPKGSFSTLEIQRTEQGDSAMYLCASSLGGGQGNVYEQYFGPGTRLTVT.

In its sample, this clonotype was seen a few times. This rearrangement joins TRBV5-1 to TRBJ1-4, with D maybe TRBD1 (6 bases). Germline V lookup: CDR1 SGHRS, CDR2 YFSETQ. This CDR3 has 15 residues. Between the trimmed V and J ends, which lost 0 bases and 7 bases, there was a span of 13 bases. The DNA of the CDR3 is TGCGCCAGCAGCTTGGTCGCAGGGGTGCGTGAAAAACTGTTTTTT. Translating it yields CASSLVAGVREKLFF.

This clonotype showed up just a few times. The V gene is TRBV6-2 or TRBV6-3, the J gene TRBJ2-1; 7 bases agree with TRBD2. The CDR3 is 16 amino acids. Germline CDR1 is MNHEY and CDR2 is SVGEGT. Trimming removed 2 bases from V and 8 bases from J; junction bases left unmatched: 12. The CDR3 DNA sequence: TGTGCCAGCAGTTACCCCCCACACCGGACTAGACATGAGCAGTTCTTC. Residues: CASSYPPHRTRHEQFF.

V is TRBV14 and J is TRBJ2-1, with TRBD1 as a possible D gene (6 bases). CDR3 length: 16 residues. The V gene's germline CDR1 is SGHDN and CDR2 FVKESK. V lost 2 bases and J 0 bases, leaving 11 bases between the germline ends. CDR3 loop: CASSQWGRSSYNEQFF. CDR3 DNA sequence: TGTGCCAGCAGCCAATGGGGGCGGAGCTCCTACAATGAGCAGTTCTTC.

The gene calls are TRBV18 and TRBJ2-7; maybe TRBD2 (6 bases). From germline, CDR1 is KGHSH and CDR2 LQKENI. Trimming pared 6 bases from V and 6 bases from J, leaving 21 bases between. This CDR3 has 15 amino acids. The CDR3 loop reads CASSPRGISPLEQYF. The CDR3 DNA reads TGTGCCAGCTCCCCTCGCGGGATTAGTCCCCTCGAGCAGTACTTC.

This clonotype was seen many times. The chain employs TRBV12-3 or TRBV12-4 and TRBJ2-7; either TRBD1 or TRBD2 may fit D (6 bases each). The CDR3 length is 16 residues. The germline V and J ends were trimmed by 8 bases and 7 bases, with 27 bases remaining between them. The CDR3 coding sequence is TGTGCCAGCTCCCTCGCCCGGGGACTCTCTACAGGGGAGCAGTACTTC. It codes for CASSLARGLSTGEQYF.

The chain has TRBV6-6 and TRBJ2-7; TRBD2 agrees at 8 bases. The V gene's germline CDR1 is MNHNY and CDR2 SVGAGI (reference sequence). The CDR3 consists of 15 residues. Trimming took 0 bases from V and 4 from J; bases not matched to a gene: 5. In DNA, the CDR3 is TGTGCCAGCAGTTACTCTTCTCCGGGGGGGTACGAGCAGTACTTC. This gives the protein CASSYSSPGGYEQYF.

The chain recombines TRBV5-1 with TRBJ2-7; 11 bases align to TRBD2. The germline V gene encodes CDR1 SGHRS and CDR2 YFSETQ. Trimming removed 5 bases from V and 1 base from J; junction bases left unmatched: 5. The CDR3 is made up of 15 amino acids. In nucleotides, the CDR3 is TGCGCCAGCAGAACGGGACTAGCGGTATCCTACGAGCAGTACTTC. This sequence encodes CASRTGLAVSYEQYF. The whole variable domain, filled in from reference TRBV5-1 and TRBJ2-7, reads KAGVTQTPRYLIKTRGQQVTLSCSPISGHRSVSWYQQTPGQGLQFLFEYFSETQRNKGNFPGRFSGRQFSNSRSEMNVSTLELGDSALYLCASRTGLAVSYEQYFGPGTRLTVT.

This clonotype was picked up a small number of times. The V call is TRBV20-1, the J call TRBJ2-1; tentative D call: TRBD1 (6 bases). V was shortened by 3 bases and J by 2 bases, with 11 bases between the two germline ends. The length of the CDR3 is 14 residues. Germline V gene data show CDR1 as DFQATT and CDR2 as SNEGSKA (reference sequence). The CDR3 here is CSASLAGAYNEQFF. The CDR3 DNA is TGCAGTGCTAGTCTGGCAGGGGCCTACAATGAGCAGTTCTTC.

The rearrangement joins TRBV20-1 to TRBJ1-2; TRBD1 might be the D (5 bases). This CDR3 region has 12 residues. The V end lost 0 bases, the J end lost 6 bases, and 8 bases lay between the germline ends. CDR1 and CDR2 (germline): DFQATT, SNEGSKA (reference sequence). CDR3 sequence reads: CSAREGQNGYTF. DNA for the CDR3: TGCAGTGCTAGAGAGGGGCAAAATGGCTACACCTTC.